The 8 T cell receptor beta chains reported below all come from one sample, sequenced in a study of identical twins. TCRdb fed the 5' RACE reads into MiXCR, producing one record per CDR3 protein. The table shows 550,000 to 800,000 distinct CDR3 sequences, with about 7.1% occurring only once. These same records also appear under a second study, on yellow fever vaccine responses in identical twins.

The sequencing sample was made of PBMCs. The receptors derive from a woman younger than 30 in good health.

The DNA of the CDR3 is TGTGCCGGGGGAAGCCGGGGAAACACCATATATTTT. This gives the protein CAGGSRGNTIYF. J is TRBJ1-3 and V is TRBV12-3 or TRBV12-4; D perhaps matches TRBD1 (5 bases). The CDR3 is 12 residues long. V lost 11 bases, J lost 4 bases, and 12 bases lay in between.

The chain has TRBV5-5 and TRBJ2-4; possible D gene TRBD2, 6 bases. V shed 5 bases and J shed 8 bases, with 14 bases lying between them. Germline assignment: CDR1 SGHKS and CDR2 YYEKEE (reference sequence). The CDR3 extends over 13 amino acids. The CDR3 nucleotides are TGTGCCAGCAGTCGGGACTTTCGGGACATTCAGTACTTC. Translation gives CASSRDFRDIQYF.

The table lists this clonotype with a few counts. The J gene is TRBJ2-3, the V gene TRBV7-9; 10 bases are shared with TRBD1. Losses at the gene ends were 4 bases for V and 2 bases for J; bases not matched to a gene: 3. The CDR3 sequence is 15 residues long. Germline loops: CDR1 SEHNR, CDR2 FQNEAQ (reference sequence). CDR3 in amino acids: CASSSGQGYTDTQYF. The CDR3 DNA follows: TGTGCCAGCAGCTCGGGACAGGGGTACACAGATACGCAGTATTTT.

This clonotype came up a few times. The CDR3: CSARDRTSGRLGSEQYF. The CDR3 nucleotides are TGCAGTGCTAGAGATAGAACTAGCGGGAGGCTTGGTAGCGAGCAGTACTTC. The V and J genes are TRBV20-1 and TRBJ2-7; 12 bases line up with TRBD2. Germline CDR1 DFQATT, CDR2 SNEGSKA (reference sequence). The CDR3 sequence is 17 residues long. Unmatched junction bases numbered 12, after V lost 0 bases and J lost 6 bases.

This clonotype was detected ten times or more. One end of the junction varies from germline; a read error may be responsible. This sequence joins TRBV5-5 and TRBJ1-4, with 9 bases matching TRBD1. CDR3 length equals 16 residues. The V gene's germline CDR1 is SGHKS and CDR2 YYEKEE (reference sequence). The CDR3 region is CASSLNSQGANEKLFF. Written as DNA, the CDR3 is TGTGCCAGCAGCTTGAATTCACAGGGGGCTAACGAAAAACTGTTTTTT.

The rearrangement links TRBV20-1 to TRBJ1-6; D is unclear. CDR1 DFQATT and CDR2 SNEGSKA come from the germline V gene (reference sequence). Trimming pared 0 bases from V and 0 bases from J, leaving 12 bases between. The CDR3 consists of 17 residues. DNA for the CDR3: TGCAGTGCTAGAGACCAGGACTCTAGCTCCTATAATTCACCCCTCCACTTT. Encoded protein: CSARDQDSSSYNSPLHF.

This clonotype turned up a few times. The CDR3 region is CASALSNPAGDNEQFF. The CDR3 DNA is TGCGCCAGCGCCCTTTCGAACCCAGCGGGAGACAATGAGCAGTTCTTC. The chain carries TRBV5-1 and TRBJ2-1; 8 bases match TRBD2. The V gene's germline CDR1 is SGHRS and CDR2 YFSETQ. CDR3 size: 16 residues. V shed 7 bases and J 5 bases; nucleotides not matched to a gene: 14.

The sample holds a few counts of this clonotype. This chain uses TRBV28 with TRBJ1-4, with 8 positions matching TRBD1. The CDR3 length is 13 residues. J was trimmed by 8 bases and V by 6 bases; bases with no gene match: 5. Germline CDR1 MDHEN, CDR2 SYDVKM. CDR3 sequence (DNA): TGTGCCAGCAGGCCCACAGGGGGGGAAAAACTGTTTTTT. It is translated as CASRPTGGEKLFF. The whole variable domain, filled in from reference TRBV28 and TRBJ1-4, reads DVKVTQSSRYLVKRTGEKVFLECVQDMDHENMFWYRQDPGLGLRLIYFSYDVKMKEKGDIPEGYSVSREKKERFSLILESASTNQTSMYLCASRPTGGEKLFFGSGTQLSVL.